Sequencing of this TCR beta chain was carried out in a study of cytomegalovirus exposure and HLA in healthy donors. Study details: The same platform was used for the 120 validation repertoires and the approximately 670 first-cohort repertoires, a later analysis reported.

Overall study findings and caveats: The tendency of first-cohort TCR clusters to co-occur in the 120 or so validation repertoires was the finding of a later analysis. Usually a TCR sequence was rare, but some public TCRs were found in many donors.

The CDR3 covers 13 residues. V was clipped by 3 bases and J by 5 bases, with 8 bases between them. Germline-derived CDR1 and CDR2 are MRHNA and SNTAGT. About this clone itself: As yet, its antigen is unknown.

TCRdb's copy holds only in-frame clones and misses some; the assay was immunoSEQ multiplex PCR. Of around 150,000 clones in the sample, roughly 96% were seen once. V usage is TRBV6-4 and J usage is TRBJ1-5, with D hard to call. The clonotype originates from a woman between 18 and 29 years old in good health and CMV-seronegative. The sample consisted of PBMCs. CDR3 residues: CASSEQIDQPQHF. Written as DNA, the CDR3 is TGTGCCAGCAGTGAACAGATTGATCAGCCCCAGCATTTT.